This TCR beta chain was profiled in a study of blood T cell repertoires in COVID-19. Study-level information: COVID-19 samples from acute and convalescent phases originated in the United States, Italy and Spain. In each case, the material was cDNA or gDNA derived from T cells, B-cell-depleted T cells, or PBMCs.

Under the authors' procedure: How many nucleated cells were present was estimated from reference gene primer amplification. Clones were sequenced by immunoSEQ multiplex PCR, and TCRdb holds only the in-frame ones, with some missing. D and trimming come from the DNA, and the V and J calls and clone size come from that table. Here the sample spans over 300,000 clones, 90% being singletons. Germline CDR1 reads SGHAT; CDR2 reads FQNNGV. The CDR3 is 16 residues long. Trimming removed 5 bases from V and 2 bases from J; junction bases left unmatched: 12. Material for sequencing was peripheral blood. This sequence joins TRBV11-2 and TRBJ2-7; 7 positions match TRBD2. The sequence came from a man younger than 35 with active or convalescent COVID-19. The DNA for the CDR3 is TGTGCCAGCAGCCCGATAGGGAGGGTGGGGCCCTACGAGCAGTACTTC. Its protein product is CASSPIGRVGPYEQYF. Drawing the rest from reference TRBV11-2 and TRBJ2-7, the complete variable domain is EAGVAQSPRYKIIEKRQSVAFWCNPISGHATLYWYQQILGQGPKLLIQFQNNGVVDDSQLPKDRFSAERLKGVDSTLKIQPAKLEDSAVYLCASSPIGRVGPYEQYFGPGTRLTVT.